This T cell receptor (beta chain) was recovered during a study of relationships among human T cell subsets. This clonotype has only a few counts. CDR1 MDHEN and CDR2 SYDVKM come from the germline V gene. The CDR3 is 14 amino acids. Trimming removed 6 bases at V and 2 bases at J, with 14 bases between. Semiquantitative ARM-PCR amplified T cell receptor alpha and beta CDR3 regions from mRNA. In ARM-PCR, communal superprimers followed tagged nested gene-specific primers for exponential amplification. TCRdb recomputed calls from the multiplex PCR reads with MiXCR, one row per CDR3 protein. The repertoire holds 13,000 to 15,000 distinct CDR3 sequences, with 60% as singletons. Anti-CD25 beads selected CD4+CD25+ regulatory T cells from positively selected CD4+ cells. Magnetic beads coated with subset-specific antibodies isolated the T cell subsets.

Sequences were obtained from Tregs sorted from blood. The sequence came from a man aged 35 to 55 in good health. The V gene is TRBV28, the J gene TRBJ2-7, with D possibly TRBD1 on 5 matching bases. The CDR3 DNA is TGTGCCAGCAGAATGGACAAAAACCCCTACGAGCAGTACTTC. It translates to CASRMDKNPYEQYF.